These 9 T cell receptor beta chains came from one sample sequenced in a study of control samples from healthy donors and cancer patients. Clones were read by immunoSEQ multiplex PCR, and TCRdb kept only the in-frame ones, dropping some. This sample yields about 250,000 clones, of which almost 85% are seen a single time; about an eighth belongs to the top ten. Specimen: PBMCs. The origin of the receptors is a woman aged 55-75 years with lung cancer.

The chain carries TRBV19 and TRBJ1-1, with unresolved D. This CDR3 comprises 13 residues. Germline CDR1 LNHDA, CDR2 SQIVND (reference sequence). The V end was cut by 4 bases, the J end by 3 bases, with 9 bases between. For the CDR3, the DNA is TGTGCCAGTAGTAGACGACCGGACACTGAAGCTTTCTTT. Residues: CASSRRPDTEAFF. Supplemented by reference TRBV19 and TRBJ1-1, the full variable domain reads DGGITQSPKYLFRKEGQNVTLSCEQNLNHDAMYWYRQDPGQGLRLIYYSQIVNDFQKGDIAEGYSVSREKKESFPLTVTSAQKNPTAFYLCASSRRPDTEAFFGQGTRLTVV.

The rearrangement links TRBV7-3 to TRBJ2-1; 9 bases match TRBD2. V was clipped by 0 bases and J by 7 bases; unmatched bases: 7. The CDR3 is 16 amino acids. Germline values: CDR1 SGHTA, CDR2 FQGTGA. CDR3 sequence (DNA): TGTGCCAGCAGCTTAACGTTTAGCGGGGGTCGGAATGAGCAGTTCTTC. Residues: CASSLTFSGGRNEQFF.

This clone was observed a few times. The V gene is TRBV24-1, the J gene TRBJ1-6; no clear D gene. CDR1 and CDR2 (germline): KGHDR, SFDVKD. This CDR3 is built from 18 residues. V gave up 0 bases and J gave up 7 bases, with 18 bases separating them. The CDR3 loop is CATSDLQIRSGQNSPLHF. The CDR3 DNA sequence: TGTGCCACCAGTGATTTGCAAATTCGGTCAGGTCAGAATTCACCCCTCCACTTT.

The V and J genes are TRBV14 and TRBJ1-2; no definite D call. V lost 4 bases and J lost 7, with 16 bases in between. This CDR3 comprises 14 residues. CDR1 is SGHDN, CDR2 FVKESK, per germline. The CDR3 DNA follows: TGTGCCAGCAGCCCCAACCCCGTACCCGGTGGCTACACCTTC. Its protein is CASSPNPVPGGYTF.

The CDR3 loop is CATSHPDRAADTQYF. Here the CDR3 DNA reads TGTGCCACCAGCCATCCGGACAGGGCTGCAGATACGCAGTATTTT. This sequence joins TRBV24-1 and TRBJ2-3, with 8 bases lining up with TRBD1. Germline CDR1 and CDR2: KGHDR and SFDVKD. The CDR3 has 15 residues. The V and J ends lost 7 bases and 4 bases, in that order; junction bases with no gene match: 9.

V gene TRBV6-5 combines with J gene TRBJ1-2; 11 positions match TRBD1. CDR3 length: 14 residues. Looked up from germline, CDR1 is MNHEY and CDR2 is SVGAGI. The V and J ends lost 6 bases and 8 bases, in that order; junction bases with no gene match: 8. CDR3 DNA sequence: TGTGCCAGCAGCCCATGGACAGGGGGCGCGGGCTACACCTTC. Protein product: CASSPWTGGAGYTF.

The CDR3 nucleotides read TGTGCCAGCAGAAAACAGGGAAGTCAGCCCCAGCATTTT. It specifies CASRKQGSQPQHF. The chain couples TRBV6-5 to TRBJ1-5; D possibly corresponds to TRBD1 (6 bases). Per germline, CDR1 MNHEY and CDR2 SVGAGI. Trimming stripped 6 bases from V and 6 bases from J, with 12 bases between. The CDR3 consists of 13 residues.

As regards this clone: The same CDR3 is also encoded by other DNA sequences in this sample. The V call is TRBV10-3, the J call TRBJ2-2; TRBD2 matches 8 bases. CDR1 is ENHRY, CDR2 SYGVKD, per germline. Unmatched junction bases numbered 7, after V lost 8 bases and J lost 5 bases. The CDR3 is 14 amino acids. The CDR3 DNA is TGTGCCATCCGGGGGGGGTTTGAAACCGGGGAGCTGTTTTTT. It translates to CAIRGGFETGELFF.

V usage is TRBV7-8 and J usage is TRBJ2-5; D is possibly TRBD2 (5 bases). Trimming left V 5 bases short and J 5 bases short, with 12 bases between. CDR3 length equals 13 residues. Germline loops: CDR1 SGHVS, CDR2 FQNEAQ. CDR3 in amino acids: CASSKTRRETQYF. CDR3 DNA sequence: TGTGCCAGCAGCAAAACTAGAAGGGAGACCCAGTACTTC.